This T cell receptor beta chain was identified during a study of T cells after yellow fever vaccination. Study-level results: Weaker, the secondary response peaked sooner, at day 5 versus 15.

Remarks on this clonotype: Antigen unknown.

V was pared by 6 bases and J by 3 bases, with 7 bases of the junction left unmatched. CDR3 size: 14 residues. Germline CDR1 reads ENHRY; CDR2 reads SYGVKD. TCRdb reprocessed the 5' RACE reads with MiXCR, giving one entry per CDR3 protein. This sample carries 300,000 or so distinct CDR3 sequences, 10% to 15% of them seen once, and the ten largest clones take approximately 0.49%. The rearrangement links TRBV10-3 to TRBJ2-7; the match to TRBD1 covers 8 bases. The sequencing used CD4+ T cells sorted from PBMCs, collected 45 days after the yellow fever booster vaccination. The source of this sequence is a man aged 25 to 40 who received the YFV17D yellow fever vaccine. For the CDR3, the DNA is TGTGCCATCAGGGCCCAGGGGGCGGGCTACGAGCAGTACTTC. It yields the protein CAIRAQGAGYEQYF.